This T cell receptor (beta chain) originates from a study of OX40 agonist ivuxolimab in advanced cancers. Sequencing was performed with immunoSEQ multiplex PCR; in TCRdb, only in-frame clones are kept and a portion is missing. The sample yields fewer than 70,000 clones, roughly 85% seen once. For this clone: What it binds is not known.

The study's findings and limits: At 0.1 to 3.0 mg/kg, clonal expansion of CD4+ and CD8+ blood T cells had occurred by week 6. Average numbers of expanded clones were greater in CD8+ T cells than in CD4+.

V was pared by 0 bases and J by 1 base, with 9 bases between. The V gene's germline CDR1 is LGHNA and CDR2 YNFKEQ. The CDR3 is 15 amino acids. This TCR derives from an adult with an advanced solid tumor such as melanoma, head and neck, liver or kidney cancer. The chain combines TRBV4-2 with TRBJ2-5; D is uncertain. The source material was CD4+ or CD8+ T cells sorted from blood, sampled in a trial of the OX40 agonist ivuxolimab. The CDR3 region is CASSQDLSFQETQYF. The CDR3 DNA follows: TGTGCCAGCAGCCAAGATCTTAGTTTCCAAGAGACCCAGTACTTC.